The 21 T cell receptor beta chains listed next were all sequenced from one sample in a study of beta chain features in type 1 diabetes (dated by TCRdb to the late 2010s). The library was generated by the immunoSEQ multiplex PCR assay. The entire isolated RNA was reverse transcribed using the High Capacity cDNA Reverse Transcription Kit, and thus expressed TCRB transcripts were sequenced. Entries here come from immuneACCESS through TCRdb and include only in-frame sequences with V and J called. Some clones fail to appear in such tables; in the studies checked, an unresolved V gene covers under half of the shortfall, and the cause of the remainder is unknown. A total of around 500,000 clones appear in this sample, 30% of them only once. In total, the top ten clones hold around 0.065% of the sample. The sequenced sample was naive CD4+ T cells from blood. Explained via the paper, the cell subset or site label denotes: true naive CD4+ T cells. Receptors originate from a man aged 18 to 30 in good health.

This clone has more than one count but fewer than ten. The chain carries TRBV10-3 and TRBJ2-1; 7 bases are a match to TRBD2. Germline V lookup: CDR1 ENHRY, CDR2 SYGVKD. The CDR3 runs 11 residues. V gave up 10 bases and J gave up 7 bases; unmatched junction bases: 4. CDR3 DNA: TGTGCCACCGGAGCGGGGAATGAGCAGTTCTTC. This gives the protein CATGAGNEQFF.

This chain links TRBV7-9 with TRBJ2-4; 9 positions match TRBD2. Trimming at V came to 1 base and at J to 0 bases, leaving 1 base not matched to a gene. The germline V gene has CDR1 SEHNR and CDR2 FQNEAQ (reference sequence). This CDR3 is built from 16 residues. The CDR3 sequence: CASSLGLAAAKNIQYF. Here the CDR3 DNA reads TGTGCCAGCAGCTTAGGACTAGCGGCAGCCAAAAACATTCAGTACTTC.

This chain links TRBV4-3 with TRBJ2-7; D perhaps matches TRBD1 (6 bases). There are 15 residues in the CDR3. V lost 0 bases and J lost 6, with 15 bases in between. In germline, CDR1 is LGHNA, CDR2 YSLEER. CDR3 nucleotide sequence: TGCGCCAGCAGCCAAGACCTCAGGGGCGTGGGCGAGCAGTACTTC. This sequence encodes CASSQDLRGVGEQYF.

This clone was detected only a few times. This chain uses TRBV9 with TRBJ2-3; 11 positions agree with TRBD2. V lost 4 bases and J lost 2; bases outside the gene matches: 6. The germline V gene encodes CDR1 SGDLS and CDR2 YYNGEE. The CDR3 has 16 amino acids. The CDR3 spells CASSRTSGSTTDTQYF. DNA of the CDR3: TGTGCCAGCAGCCGCACTAGCGGGAGCACCACAGATACGCAGTATTTT. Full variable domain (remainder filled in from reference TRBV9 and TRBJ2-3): DSGVTQTPKHLITATGQRVTLRCSPRSGDLSVYWYQQSLDQGLQFLIQYYNGEERAKGNILERFSAQQFPDLHSELNLSSLELGDSALYFCASSRTSGSTTDTQYFGPGTRLTVL.

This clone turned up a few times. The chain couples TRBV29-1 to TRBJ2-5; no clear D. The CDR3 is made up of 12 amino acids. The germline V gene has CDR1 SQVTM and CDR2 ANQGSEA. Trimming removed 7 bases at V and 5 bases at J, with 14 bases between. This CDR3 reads CSGYLASETQYF. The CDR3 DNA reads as TGCAGCGGGTACTTGGCTTCGGAGACCCAGTACTTC.

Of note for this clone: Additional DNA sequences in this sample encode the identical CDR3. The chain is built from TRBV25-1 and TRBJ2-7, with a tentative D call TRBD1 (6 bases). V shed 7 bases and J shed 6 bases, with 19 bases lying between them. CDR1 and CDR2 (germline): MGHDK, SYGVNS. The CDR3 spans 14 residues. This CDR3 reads CASMGAGRLGEQYF. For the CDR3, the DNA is TGTGCCAGCATGGGGGCAGGGAGACTTGGCGAGCAGTACTTC.

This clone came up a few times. The CDR3 sequence: CASSSAGDQETQYF. Here the CDR3 DNA reads TGTGCCAGCAGTTCCGCAGGGGACCAAGAGACCCAGTACTTC. The gene calls are TRBV28 and TRBJ2-5, with a tentative D call TRBD1 (6 bases). The CDR3 loop spans 14 amino acids. Germline CDR1 and CDR2: MDHEN and SYDVKM. Trimming took off 4 bases at V and 0 bases at J, with 9 bases between the two ends.

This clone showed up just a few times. The CDR3 DNA follows: TGTGCCAGCAGTGAACGGGCCAGCTCCTACAATGAGCAGTTCTTC. It specifies CASSERASSYNEQFF. This sequence joins TRBV2 and TRBJ2-1, with D hard to call. This CDR3 comprises 15 residues. Germline V gene data show CDR1 as SNHLY and CDR2 as FYNNEI. The germline V and J ends were trimmed by 2 bases and 0 bases, with 8 bases remaining between them.

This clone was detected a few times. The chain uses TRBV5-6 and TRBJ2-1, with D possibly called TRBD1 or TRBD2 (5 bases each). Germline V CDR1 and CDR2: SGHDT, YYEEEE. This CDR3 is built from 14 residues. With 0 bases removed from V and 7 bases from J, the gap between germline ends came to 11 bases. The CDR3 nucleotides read TGTGCCAGCAGCTTGGGGTGGGACGAAAATGAGCAGTTCTTC. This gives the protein CASSLGWDENEQFF. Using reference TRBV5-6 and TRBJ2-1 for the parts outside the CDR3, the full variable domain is DAGVTQSPTHLIKTRGQQVTLRCSPKSGHDTVSWYQQALGQGPQFIFQYYEEEERQRGNFPDRFSGHQFPNYSSELNVNALLLGDSALYLCASSLGWDENEQFFGPGTRLTVL.

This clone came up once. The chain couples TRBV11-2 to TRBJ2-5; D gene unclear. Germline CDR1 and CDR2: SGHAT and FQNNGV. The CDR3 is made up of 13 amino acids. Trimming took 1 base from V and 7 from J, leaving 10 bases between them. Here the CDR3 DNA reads TGTGCCAGCAGCTTAGTAGGCCCCGGGACCCAGTACTTC. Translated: CASSLVGPGTQYF.

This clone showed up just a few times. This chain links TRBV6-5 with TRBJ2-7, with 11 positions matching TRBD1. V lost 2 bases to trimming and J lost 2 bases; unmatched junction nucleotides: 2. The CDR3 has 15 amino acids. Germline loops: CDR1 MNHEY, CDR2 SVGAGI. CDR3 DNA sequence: TGTGCCAGCAGTTACCGGGACAGGGGGACCTACGAGCAGTACTTC. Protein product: CASSYRDRGTYEQYF.

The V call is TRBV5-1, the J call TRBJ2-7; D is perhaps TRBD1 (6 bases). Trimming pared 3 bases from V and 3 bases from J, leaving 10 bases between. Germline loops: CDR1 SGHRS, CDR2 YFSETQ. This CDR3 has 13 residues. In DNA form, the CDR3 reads TGCGCCAGCAGCTCGACAGGCAACTACGAGCAGTACTTC. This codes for CASSSTGNYEQYF. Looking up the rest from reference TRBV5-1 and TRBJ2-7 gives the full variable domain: KAGVTQTPRYLIKTRGQQVTLSCSPISGHRSVSWYQQTPGQGLQFLFEYFSETQRNKGNFPGRFSGRQFSNSRSEMNVSTLELGDSALYLCASSSTGNYEQYFGPGTRLTVT.

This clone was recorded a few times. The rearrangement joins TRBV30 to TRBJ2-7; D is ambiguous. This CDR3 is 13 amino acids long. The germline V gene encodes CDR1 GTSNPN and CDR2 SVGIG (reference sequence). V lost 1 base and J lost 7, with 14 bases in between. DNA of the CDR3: TGTGCCTGGAGTGCATACAACGGTGGAGAGCAGTACTTC. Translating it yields CAWSAYNGGEQYF.

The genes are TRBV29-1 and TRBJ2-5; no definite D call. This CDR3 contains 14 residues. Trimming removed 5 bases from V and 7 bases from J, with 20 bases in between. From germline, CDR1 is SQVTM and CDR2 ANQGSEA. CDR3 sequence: CSVSAGTFAGTQYF. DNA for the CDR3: TGCAGCGTTAGCGCAGGAACTTTCGCTGGGACCCAGTACTTC.

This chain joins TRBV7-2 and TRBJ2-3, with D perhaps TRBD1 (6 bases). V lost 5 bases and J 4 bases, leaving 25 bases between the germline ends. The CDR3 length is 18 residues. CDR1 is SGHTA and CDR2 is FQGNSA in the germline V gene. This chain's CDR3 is CASSQNQGISYRADTQYF. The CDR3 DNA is TGTGCCAGCAGCCAAAATCAGGGGATTTCTTATCGAGCAGATACGCAGTATTTT. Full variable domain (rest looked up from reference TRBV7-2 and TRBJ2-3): GAGVSQSPSNKVTEKGKDVELRCDPISGHTALYWYRQSLGQGLEFLIYFQGNSAPDKSGLPSDRFSAERTGGSVSTLTIQRTQQEDSAVYLCASSQNQGISYRADTQYFGPGTRLTVL.

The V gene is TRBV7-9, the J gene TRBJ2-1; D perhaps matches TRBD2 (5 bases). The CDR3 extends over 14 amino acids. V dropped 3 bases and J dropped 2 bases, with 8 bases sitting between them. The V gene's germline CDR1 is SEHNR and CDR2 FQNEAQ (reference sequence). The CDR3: CASSFLAPYNEQFF. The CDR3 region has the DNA TGTGCCAGCAGCTTTCTAGCCCCCTACAATGAGCAGTTCTTC.

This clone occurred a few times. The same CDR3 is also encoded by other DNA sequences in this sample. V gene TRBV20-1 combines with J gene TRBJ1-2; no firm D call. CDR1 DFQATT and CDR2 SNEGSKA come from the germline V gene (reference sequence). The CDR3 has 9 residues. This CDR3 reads CSANYGYTF. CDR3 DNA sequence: TGCTCGGCTAACTATGGCTACACCTTC.

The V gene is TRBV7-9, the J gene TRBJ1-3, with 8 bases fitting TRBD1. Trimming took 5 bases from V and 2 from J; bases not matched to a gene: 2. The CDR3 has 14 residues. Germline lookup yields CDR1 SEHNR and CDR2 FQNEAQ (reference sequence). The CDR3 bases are TGTGCCAGCAGCCCGACAGGGGCTGGAAACACCATATATTTT. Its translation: CASSPTGAGNTIYF.

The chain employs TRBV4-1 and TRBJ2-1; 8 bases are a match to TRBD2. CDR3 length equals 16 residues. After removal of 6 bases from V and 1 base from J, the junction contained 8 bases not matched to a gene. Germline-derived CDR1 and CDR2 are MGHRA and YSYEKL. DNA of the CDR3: TGCGCCAGCAGACCAAGCGGGAGAGGGTCCTACAATGAGCAGTTCTTC. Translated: CASRPSGRGSYNEQFF.

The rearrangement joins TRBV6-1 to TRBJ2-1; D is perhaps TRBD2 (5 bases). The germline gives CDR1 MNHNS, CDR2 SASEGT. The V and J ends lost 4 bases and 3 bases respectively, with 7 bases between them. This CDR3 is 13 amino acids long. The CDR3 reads CASSGGHYNEQFF. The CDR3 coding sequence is TGTGCCAGCAGTGGCGGGCACTACAATGAGCAGTTCTTC.

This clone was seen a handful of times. CDR3 nucleotide sequence: TGTGCCAGCAGCCGGGACAGGTTCTTCTACGAGCAGTACTTC. It yields the protein CASSRDRFFYEQYF. The chain recombines TRBV14 with TRBJ2-7, with 8 bases identical to TRBD1. V was pared by 4 bases and J by 3 bases, with 5 bases of the junction left unmatched. The CDR3 has 14 amino acids. Germline-derived CDR1 and CDR2 are SGHDN and FVKESK.